What follows are 17 T cell receptor beta chains derived from one specimen sequenced in a study of blood T cell repertoires in COVID-19. Clones were sequenced by immunoSEQ multiplex PCR, and TCRdb holds only the in-frame ones, with some missing. The sample has a few hundred thousand clones; approximately 90% are singletons. The specimen sequenced was PBMCs or T cells enriched from blood (not recorded which). Receptors originate from a woman between 18 and 29 years old who had recovered from COVID-19.

This chain uses TRBV7-8 with TRBJ1-1; 7 bases align to TRBD1. Germline V gives CDR1 SGHVS, CDR2 FQNEAQ. CDR3 length equals 14 residues. V was pared by 3 bases and J by 3 bases, with 4 bases of the junction left unmatched. The CDR3 DNA reads as TGTGCCAGCAGCTTGACAGGGCGATACACTGAAGCTTTCTTT. It is translated as CASSLTGRYTEAFF.

This chain connects TRBV24-1 to TRBJ1-4; TRBD1 might be the D (6 bases). Germline loops: CDR1 KGHDR, CDR2 SFDVKD. V lost 8 bases and J lost 7, with 28 bases in between. The CDR3 covers 18 residues. The CDR3 sequence: CATNWPRDRLTRVEKLFF. CDR3 coding DNA: TGTGCCACCAATTGGCCCCGAGACAGGTTGACTCGGGTTGAAAAACTGTTTTTT.

The J gene is TRBJ1-1, the V gene TRBV9; TRBD1 agrees at 8 bases. CDR3 length: 14 amino acids. Trimming at V came to 3 bases and at J to 2 bases, leaving 3 bases not matched to a gene. Germline CDR1 and CDR2: SGDLS and YYNGEE. The CDR3 protein is CASSGGTGNTEAFF. CDR3 DNA: TGTGCCAGCAGCGGGGGGACAGGCAACACTGAAGCTTTCTTT.

The sample holds a few counts of this clone. The chain carries TRBV28 and TRBJ1-2; TRBD1 aligns across 9 bases. Germline V gives CDR1 MDHEN, CDR2 SYDVKM. The CDR3 totals 14 residues. With 6 bases clipped from V and 6 bases from J, the junction kept 8 bases outside the gene matches. CDR3 coding DNA: TGTGCCAGCAGAACATACAGGGGGCCGCATGGCTACACCTTC. It is translated as CASRTYRGPHGYTF.

The CDR3 DNA sequence: TGTGCCAGCAGTTTAAGGCAGGGGATCACAGATACGCAGTATTTT. Translation gives CASSLRQGITDTQYF. This sequence joins TRBV27 and TRBJ2-3, with D perhaps TRBD1 (6 bases). CDR1 and CDR2 (germline): MNHEY, SMNVEV (reference sequence). The CDR3 sequence is 15 residues long. V was clipped by 2 bases and J by 2 bases, with 11 bases between them.

This chain uses TRBV19 with TRBJ1-2, with D possibly being TRBD1 (6 bases). This CDR3 region has 16 residues. Looked up from germline, CDR1 is LNHDA and CDR2 is SQIVND (reference sequence). Trimming removed 4 bases at V and 2 bases at J, with 17 bases between. The CDR3 coding sequence is TGTGCCAGTAGTACCTCTGGGGGGGCTTGGAACTATGGCTACACCTTC. Its translation: CASSTSGGAWNYGYTF.

The chain carries TRBV6-1 and TRBJ2-3; D possibly corresponds to TRBD2 (7 bases). V lost 0 bases and J 4 bases, leaving 14 bases between the germline ends. This CDR3 contains 16 residues. The germline V gene has CDR1 MNHNS and CDR2 SASEGT. CDR3 in DNA: TGTGCCAGCAGTGAAGCAGGGGGGGGGCCAGCAGATACGCAGTATTTT. Translating it yields CASSEAGGGPADTQYF.

This clone was counted a single time. The rearrangement uses TRBV7-2 and TRBJ2-5, with TRBD1 matching over 8 bases. The length of the CDR3 is 17 residues. Trimming removed 5 bases from V and 0 bases from J; junction bases left unmatched: 11. Germline V gene data show CDR1 as SGHTA and CDR2 as FQGNSA. This CDR3 is CASSQGASYGNQETQYF. CDR3 sequence (DNA): TGTGCCAGCAGCCAGGGGGCGAGTTATGGAAACCAAGAGACCCAGTACTTC.

The chain is built from TRBV7-2 and TRBJ1-1; D call uncertain. The V and J ends lost 3 bases and 4 bases respectively, with 15 bases between them. The CDR3 runs to 15 residues. From germline, CDR1 is SGHTA and CDR2 FQGNSA. The CDR3 sequence is CASSLYALVSTEAFF. The CDR3, as DNA: TGTGCCAGCAGCTTGTATGCCCTCGTGAGCACTGAAGCTTTCTTT.

The chain links TRBV2 to TRBJ1-6, with no clear D. V was shortened by 8 bases and J by 7 bases, with 15 bases between the two germline ends. Looked up from germline, CDR1 is SNHLY and CDR2 is FYNNEI. CDR3 length equals 14 residues. DNA for the CDR3: TGTGCCAGCGCCTTAATAGCCGCAAATTCACCCCTCCACTTT. Residues: CASALIAANSPLHF.

The chain couples TRBV6-5 to TRBJ2-1, with a tentative D call TRBD1 (5 bases). Germline V gene sequence: CDR1 MNHEY, CDR2 SVGAGI. The V and J ends lost 6 bases and 9 bases respectively, with 21 bases between them. The CDR3 runs 15 residues. CDR3 protein: CASSPPPTASTEQFF. Written as DNA, the CDR3 is TGTGCCAGCAGCCCACCCCCGACAGCCAGTACTGAGCAGTTCTTC.

The chain couples TRBV4-1 to TRBJ1-2; possibly TRBD1 for D (5 bases). V was cut by 0 bases and J by 2 bases, with 13 bases left in between. This CDR3 region has 16 residues. Germline V lookup: CDR1 MGHRA, CDR2 YSYEKL. As DNA, the CDR3 is TGCGCCAGCAGCCAAGATCGGGGGGGAGCCAACTATGGCTACACCTTC. The encoded protein is CASSQDRGGANYGYTF.

The chain joins TRBV7-2 to TRBJ1-6; 7 bases are shared with TRBD1. The CDR3 has 14 residues. The germline V gene encodes CDR1 SGHTA and CDR2 FQGNSA. The junction had 6 bases not matched to a gene; V was cut back by 5 bases and J by 8 bases. Here the CDR3 DNA reads TGTGCCAGCAGCCCACAGGGGATGTATTCACCCCTCCACTTT. Protein product: CASSPQGMYSPLHF. The variable domain in full, completed from reference TRBV7-2 and TRBJ1-6, reads GAGVSQSPSNKVTEKGKDVELRCDPISGHTALYWYRQSLGQGLEFLIYFQGNSAPDKSGLPSDRFSAERTGGSVSTLTIQRTQQEDSAVYLCASSPQGMYSPLHFGNGTRLTVT.

A note on this clone: The sample has other DNA sequences that encode this CDR3 too. V is TRBV7-3 and J is TRBJ2-3, with TRBD2 identical over 9 bases. This CDR3 spans 15 amino acids. Germline V gene data show CDR1 as SGHTA and CDR2 as FQGTGA. V shed 2 bases, J shed 0 bases, and the junction held 0 bases outside the gene matches. CDR3 sequence reads: CASSLLAGSTDTQYF. Here the CDR3 DNA reads TGTGCCAGCAGCTTACTAGCGGGGAGCACAGATACGCAGTATTTT.

The chain recombines TRBV18 with TRBJ1-6; perhaps TRBD1 as D (6 bases). CDR1 is KGHSH and CDR2 is LQKENI in the germline V gene. CDR3 length: 14 amino acids. V was shortened by 1 base and J by 7 bases, with 8 bases between the two germline ends. The DNA of the CDR3 is TGTGCCAGCTCACCACAGGGGGAGAATTCACCCCTCCACTTT. This encodes CASSPQGENSPLHF.

V gene TRBV5-4 combines with J gene TRBJ2-7; D call uncertain. Trimming cost V 1 base and J 3 bases, with 5 bases left between them. The CDR3 covers 12 residues. Looked up from germline, CDR1 is SGHNT and CDR2 is YYREEE (reference sequence). The CDR3 sequence: CASSLKSYEQYF. The CDR3, as DNA: TGTGCCAGCAGCTTGAAGAGCTACGAGCAGTACTTC.

V and J are TRBV6-2 or TRBV6-3 and TRBJ1-6; D is unclear. Per the germline V gene, CDR1 is MNHEY and CDR2 is SVGEGT. Between the trimmed V and J ends, which lost 4 bases and 6 bases, there was a span of 13 bases. The length of the CDR3 is 15 residues. This chain's CDR3 is CASSFRRSPNSPLHF. The CDR3 nucleotides are TGTGCCAGCAGTTTCCGGCGGAGCCCTAATTCACCCCTCCACTTT.